A single sample is the source of the 28 T cell receptor beta chains below, sequenced in a study of blood T cell repertoires in COVID-19. Method: immunoSEQ multiplex PCR; TCRdb's copy keeps in-frame clones and lacks some. This table has roughly 190,000 clones, around 84% appearing once. The sequencing sample was made of PBMCs or T cells enriched from blood (not recorded which). The source of these receptors is a woman aged 25 to 45 who had recovered from COVID-19.

The rearrangement links TRBV18 to TRBJ2-1, with 10 nucleotides matching TRBD2. The trim removed 3 bases at V and 3 bases at J, leaving 5 bases unmatched. Per germline, CDR1 KGHSH and CDR2 LQKENI. The CDR3 is made up of 16 amino acids. CDR3 loop: CASSPFPSGSYNEQFF. CDR3 DNA sequence: TGTGCCAGCTCACCGTTCCCTAGCGGGAGCTACAATGAGCAGTTCTTC. Full variable domain (rest looked up from reference TRBV18 and TRBJ2-1): NAGVMQNPRHLVRRRGQEARLRCSPMKGHSHVYWYRQLPEEGLKFMVYLQKENIIDESGMPKERFSAEFPKEGPSILRIQQVVRGDSAAYFCASSPFPSGSYNEQFFGPGTRLTVL.

This clone is a singleton in its sample. The chain is built from TRBV10-2 and TRBJ1-1, with D tentatively TRBD1 (5 bases). Deletions cut 5 bases from V and 4 bases from J, with 14 bases between. CDR3 length equals 14 residues. CDR1 is WSHSY and CDR2 is SAAADI in the germline V gene. The CDR3 DNA is TGCGCCAGCAGTCGGAAGCAGGGTACCACTGAAGCTTTCTTT. Its translation is CASSRKQGTTEAFF.

The chain uses TRBV5-4 and TRBJ2-1, with D hard to call. Deletions cut 0 bases from V and 0 bases from J, with 10 bases between. Looked up from germline, CDR1 is SGHNT and CDR2 is YYREEE (reference sequence). The CDR3 totals 16 residues. The CDR3 DNA reads TGTGCCAGCAGCTTGGATCTGGAGAGCTCCTACAATGAGCAGTTCTTC. This encodes CASSLDLESSYNEQFF.

The chain has TRBV29-1 and TRBJ1-5; D ambiguous. The length of the CDR3 is 14 residues. The germline V and J ends were trimmed by 4 bases and 2 bases, with 12 bases remaining between them. The germline V gene has CDR1 SQVTM and CDR2 ANQGSEA. The DNA for the CDR3 is TGCAGCGTTGGAAGCGGGTTTGGCAATCAGCCCCAGCATTTT. This sequence encodes CSVGSGFGNQPQHF. Variable domain in full (rest from reference TRBV29-1 and TRBJ1-5): SAVISQKPSRDICQRGTSLTIQCQVDSQVTMMFWYRQQPGQSLTLIATANQGSEATYESGFVIDKFPISRPNLTFSTLTVSNMSPEDSSIYLCSVGSGFGNQPQHFGDGTRLSIL.

This sequence joins TRBV5-1 and TRBJ2-5, with 8 bases that match TRBD2. Germline CDR1 reads SGHRS; CDR2 reads YFSETQ. The length of the CDR3 is 13 residues. The V and J ends lost 3 bases and 5 bases, in that order; junction bases with no gene match: 3. The DNA for the CDR3 is TGCGCCAGCAGCTCGGGACTAGAGGAGACCCAGTACTTC. It codes for CASSSGLEETQYF.

The gene calls are TRBV27 and TRBJ2-3, with D possibly matching TRBD1 (5 bases). V lost 3 bases and J 3 bases, leaving 7 bases between the germline ends. CDR1 and CDR2 from the germline V gene are MNHEY and SMNVEV (reference sequence). The CDR3 contains 13 residues. The CDR3 sequence is CASSLGLTDTQYF. The CDR3 DNA reads as TGTGCCAGCAGTTTGGGGCTTACAGATACGCAGTATTTT.

This clone appeared a single time. The genes are TRBV7-8 and TRBJ1-1, with D tentatively TRBD1 (5 bases). This CDR3 is built from 14 residues. V lost 5 bases and J lost 0, with 10 bases in between. Germline lookup yields CDR1 SGHVS and CDR2 FQNEAQ. The CDR3 spells CASSVQGMNTEAFF. CDR3 bases: TGTGCCAGCAGCGTCCAGGGTATGAACACTGAAGCTTTCTTT.

V and J are TRBV6-5 and TRBJ2-2, with 7 bases aligning to TRBD2. With 7 bases clipped from V and 3 bases from J, the junction kept 8 bases outside the gene matches. The CDR3 totals 15 residues. In germline, CDR1 is MNHEY, CDR2 SVGAGI. This chain's CDR3 is CASTVHRGDTGELFF. CDR3 DNA: TGTGCCAGCACTGTACACCGGGGGGACACCGGGGAGCTGTTTTTT.

This clone was seen a handful of times. The chain combines TRBV7-8 with TRBJ2-1; D is unclear. Trimming cost V 5 bases and J 5 bases, with 16 bases left between them. Germline-derived CDR1 and CDR2 are SGHVS and FQNEAQ. The CDR3 runs to 15 residues. CDR3 DNA sequence: TGTGCCAGCAGCCTCCGGGTCATCGGTAACAATGAGCAGTTCTTC. It is translated as CASSLRVIGNNEQFF.

The rearrangement joins TRBV2 to TRBJ2-7; 9 bases are shared with TRBD1. The V gene end was trimmed by 10 bases and the J gene end by 5 bases; junction bases not matched to a gene: 12. The germline CDR1 and CDR2 sequences are SNHLY and FYNNEI. This CDR3 region has 14 residues. In DNA, the CDR3 is TGTGCCACTGAGACAGGGGGTACGGACAACGAGCAGTACTTC. Translated, it gives CATETGGTDNEQYF.

The chain links TRBV2 to TRBJ1-5; D is possibly TRBD1 (5 bases). V lost 2 bases to trimming and J lost 8 bases, with 19 bases between them. The CDR3 is made up of 16 amino acids. The germline V gene has CDR1 SNHLY and CDR2 FYNNEI. The CDR3 DNA follows: TGTGCCAGCAGTGAACCCCGGTCAGGGTTGGAGAAGCCCCAGCATTTT. Residues: CASSEPRSGLEKPQHF. Using reference TRBV2 and TRBJ1-5 for the parts outside the CDR3, the full variable domain is EPEVTQTPSHQVTQMGQEVILRCVPISNHLYFYWYRQILGQKVEFLVSFYNNEISEKSEIFDDQFSVERPDGSNFTLKIRSTKLEDSAMYFCASSEPRSGLEKPQHFGDGTRLSIL.

V usage is TRBV28 and J usage is TRBJ1-2; 8 nucleotides align to TRBD1. This CDR3 comprises 14 residues. V gave up 6 bases and J gave up 4 bases; unmatched junction bases: 7. CDR1 is MDHEN and CDR2 is SYDVKM in the germline V gene. CDR3 DNA sequence: TGTGCCAGCAGGACCGGGACAGGAGCCTATGGCTACACCTTC. Translating gives CASRTGTGAYGYTF.

The chain carries TRBV11-2 and TRBJ1-1, with 8 positions matching TRBD1. V lost 1 base to trimming and J lost 2 bases; unmatched junction nucleotides: 3. The germline V gene has CDR1 SGHAT and CDR2 FQNNGV. This CDR3 comprises 15 residues. CDR3 sequence (DNA): TGTGCCAGCAGCTTAGGGACAGGGAGAAACACTGAAGCTTTCTTT. Encoded protein: CASSLGTGRNTEAFF.

The chain combines TRBV19 with TRBJ2-2, with D possibly TRBD1 on 6 matching bases. The germline gives CDR1 LNHDA, CDR2 SQIVND (reference sequence). The CDR3 is 15 amino acids. Trimming shortened V by 9 bases and J by 1 base, and 15 bases separated the two germline ends. Written as DNA, the CDR3 is TGTGCCAGCCTAAGACAGGTGAGGAACACCGGGGAGCTGTTTTTT. Its translation: CASLRQVRNTGELFF.

This chain links TRBV6-1 with TRBJ1-6; the match to TRBD1 covers 7 bases. The CDR3 contains 16 residues. The germline V gene encodes CDR1 MNHNS and CDR2 SASEGT. The junction had 7 bases not matched to a gene; V was cut back by 1 base and J by 7 bases. Here the CDR3 reads CASSEDEGAGNSPLHF. DNA of the CDR3: TGTGCCAGCAGTGAAGACGAGGGGGCGGGGAATTCACCCCTCCACTTT.

V usage is TRBV6-2 or TRBV6-3 and J usage is TRBJ2-1; weak D call: TRBD2 (5 bases). Trimming left V 5 bases short and J 7 bases short, with 15 bases between. CDR3 size: 14 residues. Germline CDR1 MNHEY, CDR2 SVGEGT. This chain's CDR3 is CASSRTGPRNEQFF. For the CDR3, the DNA is TGTGCCAGCAGTAGGACTGGACCCCGGAATGAGCAGTTCTTC.

This clone was picked up one time. The rearrangement joins TRBV27 to TRBJ2-2, with 14 bases matching TRBD2. V was clipped by 2 bases and J by 10 bases; unmatched bases: 9. The CDR3 consists of 17 residues. Germline CDR1 and CDR2: MNHEY and SMNVEV (reference sequence). DNA of the CDR3: TGTGCCAGCAGTTTAACCCCGACTAGCGGGGGGGCCGCGGAGCTGTTTTTT. It specifies CASSLTPTSGGAAELFF.

This chain uses TRBV5-4 with TRBJ2-7; perhaps TRBD1 as D (6 bases). Germline assignment: CDR1 SGHNT and CDR2 YYREEE (reference sequence). V was shortened by 1 base and J by 3 bases, with 14 bases between the two germline ends. This CDR3 is 15 amino acids long. The CDR3 bases are TGTGCCAGCAGCTTGCCCGGACAGATCAGCTACGAGCAGTACTTC. Protein product: CASSLPGQISYEQYF.

The chain carries TRBV28 and TRBJ2-7; D remains unclear. V was trimmed by 2 bases and J by 2 bases, leaving 7 bases between them. The CDR3 is made up of 13 amino acids. CDR1 is MDHEN, CDR2 SYDVKM, per germline. CDR3 residues: CASSLGPAYEQYF. The CDR3 region has the DNA TGTGCCAGCAGTTTAGGGCCGGCCTACGAGCAGTACTTC.

The gene calls are TRBV27 and TRBJ2-7; 9 nucleotides match TRBD1. The CDR3 length is 15 residues. V lost 5 bases and J lost 0; bases outside the gene matches: 5. Germline loops: CDR1 MNHEY, CDR2 SMNVEV (reference sequence). Here the CDR3 DNA reads TGTGCCAGCAGTGAAAACAGGGGGCTCTCCTACGAGCAGTACTTC. Translation: CASSENRGLSYEQYF.

The rearrangement uses TRBV5-6 and TRBJ2-2; the match to TRBD1 covers 9 bases. Trimming removed 4 bases from V and 7 bases from J; junction bases left unmatched: 5. CDR3 length: 14 amino acids. The germline CDR1 and CDR2 sequences are SGHDT and YYEEEE. Written as DNA, the CDR3 is TGTGCCAGCAGCGACGGGACAGGGATCGGGGAGCTGTTTTTT. It codes for CASSDGTGIGELFF.

V gene TRBV18 combines with J gene TRBJ1-5; 7 bases agree with TRBD1. The J segment lost 5 bases and the V segment lost 3 bases, leaving 7 bases of the junction unmatched. The CDR3 length is 15 residues. Germline V gene lookup returns CDR1 KGHSH and CDR2 LQKENI. The CDR3 is CASSPPGTADQPQHF. The CDR3 DNA follows: TGTGCCAGCTCACCCCCCGGGACAGCTGATCAGCCCCAGCATTTT.

This chain joins TRBV6-4 and TRBJ1-2; TRBD1 might be the D (5 bases). The germline V and J ends were trimmed by 5 bases and 7 bases, with 8 bases remaining between them. Per the germline V gene, CDR1 is MRHNA and CDR2 is SNTAGT. The CDR3 runs to 11 residues. The CDR3 protein is CASSPGSGYTF. The CDR3 DNA sequence: TGTGCCAGCAGTCCAGGGTCTGGCTACACCTTC.

The table lists this clone with many counts. One end of the junction does not line up with germline, which may come from a read error. The V and J genes are TRBV7-8 and TRBJ2-2; possibly TRBD1 for D (6 bases). This CDR3 spans 15 amino acids. Germline lookup yields CDR1 SGHVS and CDR2 FQNEAQ. The CDR3 coding sequence is TGTGCCAGCAGCCTAGCACAGGGAAACACCGGGGAGCTGTTTTTT. Its protein product is CASSLAQGNTGELFF.

This rearrangement joins TRBV19 to TRBJ1-2; TRBD1 matches 7 bases. This CDR3 has 12 residues. CDR1 is LNHDA and CDR2 is SQIVND in the germline V gene (reference sequence). The V gene end was trimmed by 6 bases and the J gene end by 6 bases; junction bases not matched to a gene: 4. This CDR3 reads CASRGGANGYTF. For the CDR3, the DNA is TGTGCCAGTAGAGGGGGCGCAAATGGCTACACCTTC.

The count of this clone is one. The chain combines TRBV7-2 with TRBJ2-6; no definite D call. Trimming removed 5 bases at V and 1 base at J, with 3 bases between. The CDR3 totals 13 residues. The V gene's germline CDR1 is SGHTA and CDR2 FQGNSA. As DNA, the CDR3 is TGTGCCAGCAGCCCTTCTGGGGCCAACGTCCTGACTTTC. Amino acids: CASSPSGANVLTF.

The J gene is TRBJ1-4, the V gene TRBV19, with 10 bases aligning to TRBD1. The ends lost 0 bases at V and 7 bases at J; junction bases unmatched: 8. The CDR3 has 17 residues. The germline CDR1 and CDR2 sequences are LNHDA and SQIVND (reference sequence). CDR3 in DNA: TGTGCCAGTAGTATAGATCGGAGGCGGGACAGGGGTGAAAAACTGTTTTTT. Translating it yields CASSIDRRRDRGEKLFF.

In its sample, this clone was seen a few times. J is TRBJ1-2 and V is TRBV3-1 (or the pseudogene TRBV3-2); no clear D. Looked up from germline, CDR1 is LGHDT and CDR2 is YNNKEL (reference sequence). V lost 2 bases and J lost 8, with 18 bases in between. The CDR3 has 15 residues. The CDR3: CASSQSFGGGEGYTF. The CDR3 nucleotides read TGTGCCAGCAGCCAATCCTTCGGCGGCGGGGAAGGCTACACCTTC.